The subject of this entry is one TCR beta chain. What it recognizes is unknown. These data are taken from a study of T cell responses to AZD1222 COVID-19 vaccine. The study, taken as a whole, reports: Breadth and depth of Spike-specific TCRs rose after two AZD1222 doses. Only 5 or 6 individuals given AZD1222 were seropositive at baseline. Spike was spanned by vaccine-associated CD4 TCRs, which were dominant at 160-218 and 743-854.

The table came from immunoSEQ multiplex PCR; TCRdb's copy has only in-frame clones and leaves some out. In the table there are more than 95,000 clones, 70% to 90% of which are singletons. From germline, CDR1 is SGHTA and CDR2 FQGNSA. This CDR3 region has 13 residues. V lost 5 bases and J lost 2, with 10 bases in between. The chain is built from TRBV7-2 and TRBJ2-7, with D possibly being TRBD2 (6 bases). The TCR was taken from an adult in good health. Source: peripheral blood, taken on day 0 of MenACWY control vaccination. The CDR3 coding sequence is TGTGCCAGCAGCCTACGGGGGACCTACGAGCAGTACTTC. Its protein is CASSLRGTYEQYF.